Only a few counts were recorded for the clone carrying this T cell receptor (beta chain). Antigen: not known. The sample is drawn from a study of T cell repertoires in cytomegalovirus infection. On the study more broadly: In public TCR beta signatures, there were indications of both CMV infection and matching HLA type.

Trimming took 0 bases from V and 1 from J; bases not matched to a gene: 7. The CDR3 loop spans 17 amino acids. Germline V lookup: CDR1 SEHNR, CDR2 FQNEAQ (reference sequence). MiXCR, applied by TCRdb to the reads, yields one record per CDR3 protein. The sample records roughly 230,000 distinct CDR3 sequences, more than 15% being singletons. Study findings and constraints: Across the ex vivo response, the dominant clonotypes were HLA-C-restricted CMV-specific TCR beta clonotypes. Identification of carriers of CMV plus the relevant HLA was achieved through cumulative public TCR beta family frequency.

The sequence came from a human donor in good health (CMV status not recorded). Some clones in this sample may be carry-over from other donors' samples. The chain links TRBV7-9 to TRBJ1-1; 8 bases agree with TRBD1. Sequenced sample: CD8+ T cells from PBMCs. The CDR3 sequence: CASSLASQGAWNTEAFF. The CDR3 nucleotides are TGTGCCAGCAGCTTAGCTAGTCAGGGGGCTTGGAACACTGAAGCTTTCTTT.